The TCR beta chain described here comes from a study of blood T cell repertoires in COVID-19. CDR3 length equals 17 residues. Losses at the gene ends were 2 bases for V and 5 bases for J; bases not matched to a gene: 12. CDR1 and CDR2 from the germline V gene are SEHNR and FQNEAQ (reference sequence). Original data processing: By means of reference gene primer amplification, nucleated cell counts were estimated. Assay: immunoSEQ multiplex PCR; the TCRdb copy retains only in-frame clones and omits some. V, J and clone size are those of that table, while D and trimming were read from the DNA. The repertoire consists of fewer than 300,000 clones, with less than 90% occurring once and the leading ten covering less than 15%.

The genes are TRBV7-9 and TRBJ2-5, with 9 bases that match TRBD2. Sequencing was carried out using peripheral blood. The TCR sequence derives from a human donor in a cohort sampled during active COVID-19. Here the CDR3 DNA reads TGTGCCAGCAGCTTAAACGCTAGCGGGATATTGGGGGAGACCCAGTACTTC. Amino acid sequence: CASSLNASGILGETQYF.